This T cell receptor (beta chain) derives from a study of metastatic and nonmetastatic thyroid tumors. About the study: For malignant and benign thyroid patients, tumor or nodule tissue and blood were the sources whose repertoires were compared.

Study conclusions and caveats: Patients with malignant thyroid tumors reportedly had significantly higher TCR beta diversity than those with benign nodules, in blood and tumor.

There are a few counts of this clone. Antigen specificity is unknown. Before thyroid surgery, none of the patients had received any treatment. Original analysis: The study built a papillary thyroid cancer distant-metastasis classifier from CDR3 differences across clinicopathological groups. TCRdb re-clonotyped the PCR reads through MiXCR. In this record, the V and J calls reflect TCRdb's handling and not the investigators' own analysis. The sample holds thousands of clones; under 35% are singletons and the top ten take around two fifths. The sequencing input was tumor tissue. The clonotype was recovered from a male donor with papillary thyroid cancer or a benign thyroid nodule (not recorded which). Some clones in this sample may be carry-over from other donors' samples.

This chain's CDR3 is CASSLLNRQGSTDTQYF. The CDR3 DNA follows: TGTGCCAGCAGCTTGCTAAATCGCCAGGGGAGTACAGATACGCAGTATTTT. The V call is TRBV7-8, the J call TRBJ2-3; maybe TRBD1 (6 bases). V was trimmed by 3 bases and J by 3 bases, leaving 19 bases between them. Germline CDR1 and CDR2: SGHVS and FQNEAQ. The CDR3 length is 17 residues.